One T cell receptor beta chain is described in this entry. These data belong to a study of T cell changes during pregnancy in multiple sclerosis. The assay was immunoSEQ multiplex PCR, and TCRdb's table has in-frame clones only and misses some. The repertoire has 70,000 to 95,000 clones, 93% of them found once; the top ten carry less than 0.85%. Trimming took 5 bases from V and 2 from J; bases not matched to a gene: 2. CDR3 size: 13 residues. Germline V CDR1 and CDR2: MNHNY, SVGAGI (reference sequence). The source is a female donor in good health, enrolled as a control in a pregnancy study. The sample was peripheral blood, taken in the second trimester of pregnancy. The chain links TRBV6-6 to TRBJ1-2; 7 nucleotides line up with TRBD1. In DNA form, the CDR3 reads TGTGCCAGCAGTCGACAGGGAAACTATGGCTACACCTTC. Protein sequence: CASSRQGNYGYTF.